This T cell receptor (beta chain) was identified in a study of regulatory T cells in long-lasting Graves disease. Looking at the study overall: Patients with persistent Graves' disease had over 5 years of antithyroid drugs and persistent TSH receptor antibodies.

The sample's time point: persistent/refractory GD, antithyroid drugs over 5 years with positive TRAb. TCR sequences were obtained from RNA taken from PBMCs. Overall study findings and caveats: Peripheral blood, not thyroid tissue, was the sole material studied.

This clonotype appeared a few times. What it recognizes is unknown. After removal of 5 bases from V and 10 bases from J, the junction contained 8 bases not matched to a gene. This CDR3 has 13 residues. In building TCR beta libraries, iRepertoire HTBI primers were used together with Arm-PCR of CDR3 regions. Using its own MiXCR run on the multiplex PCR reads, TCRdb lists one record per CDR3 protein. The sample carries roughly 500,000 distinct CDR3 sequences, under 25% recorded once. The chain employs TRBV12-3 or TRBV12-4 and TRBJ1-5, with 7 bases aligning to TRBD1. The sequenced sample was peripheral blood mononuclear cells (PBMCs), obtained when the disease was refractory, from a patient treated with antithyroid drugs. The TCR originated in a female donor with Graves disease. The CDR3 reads CASSPTQGDPQHF. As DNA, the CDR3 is TGTGCCAGCAGTCCTACCCAGGGGGACCCCCAGCATTTT.